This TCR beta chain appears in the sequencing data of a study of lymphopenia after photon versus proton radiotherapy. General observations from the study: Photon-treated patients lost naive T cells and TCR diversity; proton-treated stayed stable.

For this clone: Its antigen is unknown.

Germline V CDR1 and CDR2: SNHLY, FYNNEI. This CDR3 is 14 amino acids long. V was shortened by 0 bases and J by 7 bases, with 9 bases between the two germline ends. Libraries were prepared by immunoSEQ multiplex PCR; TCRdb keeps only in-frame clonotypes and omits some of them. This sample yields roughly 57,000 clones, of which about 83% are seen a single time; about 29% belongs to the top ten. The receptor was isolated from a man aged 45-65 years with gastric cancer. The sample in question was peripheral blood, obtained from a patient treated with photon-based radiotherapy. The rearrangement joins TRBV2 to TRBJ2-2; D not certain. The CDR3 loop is CASSEAGYYGELFF. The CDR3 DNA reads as TGTGCCAGCAGTGAAGCGGGGTACTACGGGGAGCTGTTTTTT.